These 27 T cell receptor beta chains came from one sample sequenced in a study of PD-1 blockade in classical Hodgkin lymphoma. As for time point: cycle 4 day 1 (C4D1), after more than 5 weeks of nivolumab. Every patient was affected by relapse after autologous stem cell transplantation, while exposure to brentuximab vedotin was not uniform. Profiled with immunoSEQ multiplex PCR; TCRdb holds only in-frame clones, not every one. This sample has tens of thousands of clones, with 60% to 80% found just once. The sequencing used peripheral blood mononuclear cells (PBMCs), collected before the fourth cycle of nivolumab. The receptors here all came from a human donor with classical Hodgkin lymphoma.

V usage is TRBV27 and J usage is TRBJ2-7; 10 bases are a match to TRBD2. Germline V gene data show CDR1 as MNHEY and CDR2 as SMNVEV (reference sequence). This CDR3 contains 15 residues. Trimming removed 5 bases from V and 3 bases from J; junction bases left unmatched: 7. DNA of the CDR3: TGTGCCAGCAGTGTTAGCGGGAGGACTAACTACGAGCAGTACTTC. Its translation: CASSVSGRTNYEQYF.

This sequence joins TRBV7-9 and TRBJ1-2; D gene ambiguous. CDR3 length: 14 amino acids. Trimming left V 4 bases short and J 2 bases short, with 11 bases between. The V gene's germline CDR1 is SEHNR and CDR2 FQNEAQ (reference sequence). CDR3 bases: TGTGCCAGCAGCTCCTGGGGTCAAAACTATGGCTACACCTTC. Protein sequence: CASSSWGQNYGYTF.

The chain links TRBV11-3 to TRBJ1-2; D not resolved. This CDR3 region has 14 residues. CDR1 is SGHNT, CDR2 YENEEA, per germline. Trimming took off 3 bases at V and 3 bases at J, with 11 bases between the two ends. CDR3 DNA sequence: TGTGCCAGCAGCTTTCCCCGCAGCCACTATGGCTACACCTTC. Encoded protein: CASSFPRSHYGYTF.

This clone was counted a few times. The gene calls are TRBV28 and TRBJ1-1; possible D gene TRBD1, 5 bases. Trimming removed 3 bases at V and 1 base at J, with 9 bases between. Germline assignment: CDR1 MDHEN and CDR2 SYDVKM. The CDR3 totals 14 residues. The CDR3: CASSLGQGNTEAFF. The DNA of the CDR3 is TGTGCCAGCAGTTTGGGCCAGGGGAACACTGAAGCTTTCTTT.

On this clone itself: The junction and the germline gene differ at one end; a read error may be behind it. The chain is built from TRBV5-6 and TRBJ1-6, with D unclear. The CDR3 extends over 15 amino acids. Germline lookup yields CDR1 SGHDT and CDR2 YYEEEE. Written as DNA, the CDR3 is TGTGCCAGCAGCTTGGGAGGGAGCTATTATTCACCCCTCCACTTT. Translating it yields CASSLGGSYYSPLHF.

The rearrangement uses TRBV6-5 and TRBJ2-7; TRBD2 agrees at 7 bases. The V gene end was trimmed by 2 bases and the J gene end by 6 bases; junction bases not matched to a gene: 7. Germline CDR1 reads MNHEY; CDR2 reads SVGAGI. The CDR3 extends over 14 amino acids. The CDR3 DNA is TGTGCCAGCAGTTACAGGACTAGTAAGGCCGAGCAGTACTTC. Its protein product is CASSYRTSKAEQYF.

CDR3 loop: CASSSQTNRGNYEQYF. In DNA, the CDR3 is TGTGCCAGCAGCTCACAAACTAACAGGGGAAACTACGAGCAGTACTTC. The V and J genes are TRBV2 and TRBJ2-7, with 7 bases that match TRBD1. The CDR3 length is 16 residues. J gave up 3 bases and V 6 bases, and 14 bases lay outside the gene matches. Germline-derived CDR1 and CDR2 are SNHLY and FYNNEI.

The chain links TRBV10-3 to TRBJ2-7; 9 bases line up with TRBD1. J lost 7 bases, V lost 3 bases, and 13 bases had no gene match. Germline V CDR1 and CDR2: ENHRY, SYGVKD. The CDR3 runs 16 residues. DNA of the CDR3: TGTGCCATCAGTGACCCTACCGGGACAGGGTCGAGGGAGCAGTACTTC. Protein product: CAISDPTGTGSREQYF.

This clone was seen only a few times. V is TRBV6-6 and J is TRBJ1-2; D is perhaps TRBD1 (5 bases). Germline-derived CDR1 and CDR2 are MNHNY and SVGAGI (reference sequence). The CDR3 covers 13 residues. V shed 5 bases and J shed 6 bases, with 13 bases lying between them. The CDR3 DNA sequence: TGTGCCAGCAGTCCCACGGGACCCCATGGCTACACCTTC. Translation gives CASSPTGPHGYTF.

This chain uses TRBV28 with TRBJ2-7, with D unresolved. Trimming took 6 bases from V and 4 from J, leaving 13 bases between them. CDR1 is MDHEN, CDR2 SYDVKM, per germline. The CDR3 sequence is 13 residues long. This chain's CDR3 is CASSPGSGYEQYF. The CDR3, as DNA: TGTGCCAGCAGCCCAGGTTCCGGATACGAGCAGTACTTC. Using reference TRBV28 and TRBJ2-7 for the parts outside the CDR3, the full variable domain is DVKVTQSSRYLVKRTGEKVFLECVQDMDHENMFWYRQDPGLGLRLIYFSYDVKMKEKGDIPEGYSVSREKKERFSLILESASTNQTSMYLCASSPGSGYEQYFGPGTRLTVT.

The chain employs TRBV4-1 and TRBJ2-7, with 7 nucleotides matching TRBD1. The CDR3 covers 16 residues. Germline V CDR1 and CDR2: MGHRA, YSYEKL. V lost 0 bases and J lost 3; bases outside the gene matches: 8. CDR3 coding DNA: TGCGCCAGCAGCCAAGACCCCGGGACAGCGATCTACGAGCAGTACTTC. Translation gives CASSQDPGTAIYEQYF.

The chain carries TRBV27 and TRBJ2-5, with TRBD1 identical over 8 bases. The J call may be faulty, since TRBJ2-7 better matches the DNA end. Per germline, CDR1 MNHEY and CDR2 SMNVEV (reference sequence). This CDR3 has 17 amino acids. The CDR3 sequence is CASSLNPAGQAGYEQYF. The CDR3 bases are TGTGCCAGCAGCCTTAATCCCGCGGGACAGGCCGGCTACGAGCAGTACTTC.

This clone showed up just a few times. The gene calls are TRBV7-3 and TRBJ2-3; 9 bases are a match to TRBD1. V lost 4 bases, J lost 3 bases, and 8 bases stayed unmatched. This CDR3 comprises 16 residues. CDR1 SGHTA and CDR2 FQGTGA come from the germline V gene. CDR3 protein: CASSSGTGGGTDTQYF. Written as DNA, the CDR3 is TGTGCCAGCAGCTCCGGTACAGGGGGCGGGACAGATACGCAGTATTTT.

The V gene is TRBV7-8, the J gene TRBJ2-5; 14 nucleotides match TRBD2. In germline, CDR1 is SGHVS, CDR2 FQNEAQ. The CDR3 loop spans 16 amino acids. V shed 1 base, J shed 5 bases, and the junction held 3 bases outside the gene matches. The CDR3 DNA reads as TGTGCCAGCAGCTTAGACAGGACTAGCGGGAGGGAGACCCAGTACTTC. Its protein product is CASSLDRTSGRETQYF.

V gene TRBV9 combines with J gene TRBJ1-3, with 10 nucleotides matching TRBD1. Germline V CDR1 and CDR2: SGDLS, YYNGEE. The CDR3 has 16 amino acids. V shed 3 bases, J shed 3 bases, and the junction held 6 bases outside the gene matches. CDR3 sequence: CASSGQGAYRGNTIYF. As DNA, the CDR3 is TGTGCCAGCAGCGGACAGGGGGCTTATCGTGGAAACACCATATATTTT.

V usage is TRBV10-3 and J usage is TRBJ1-5; 12 bases map to TRBD1. V lost 6 bases to trimming and J lost 6 bases; unmatched junction nucleotides: 3. CDR3 length: 14 amino acids. Germline-derived CDR1 and CDR2 are ENHRY and SYGVKD. CDR3 nucleotide sequence: TGTGCCATCAGCGGGACAGGGGGCTCTCAGCCCCAGCATTTT. Translated, it gives CAISGTGGSQPQHF.

The V gene is TRBV6-5, the J gene TRBJ2-7; the match to TRBD2 covers 9 bases. Germline CDR1 is MNHEY and CDR2 is SVGAGI. The CDR3 loop spans 15 amino acids. Trimming took 7 bases from V and 7 from J; bases not matched to a gene: 14. CDR3 coding DNA: TGTGCCAGCACGGCCCCGGGACTAGCCGCCGGGGAGCAGTACTTC. Translated, it gives CASTAPGLAAGEQYF.

This rearrangement joins TRBV4-3 to TRBJ2-7, with TRBD2 matching over 13 bases. CDR1 is LGHNA, CDR2 YSLEER, per germline. After removal of 0 bases from V and 2 bases from J, the junction contained 4 bases not matched to a gene. The CDR3 spans 17 residues. The CDR3 region has the DNA TGCGCCAGCAGCCAAGATCGCACTAGCGGGAGGGCCTACGAGCAGTACTTC. It encodes CASSQDRTSGRAYEQYF.

This chain uses TRBV10-3 with TRBJ2-3; possibly TRBD1 for D (5 bases). Germline V gene data show CDR1 as ENHRY and CDR2 as SYGVKD. The CDR3 consists of 13 residues. V lost 8 bases, J lost 2 bases, and 11 bases lay in between. This CDR3 reads CAIGALLTDTQYF. DNA of the CDR3: TGTGCCATCGGGGCCCTCCTCACAGATACGCAGTATTTT.

This sequence joins TRBV6-6 and TRBJ2-3; D gene uncertain. Trimming removed 6 bases from V and 2 bases from J, with 18 bases in between. This CDR3 spans 16 amino acids. CDR1 MNHNY and CDR2 SVGAGI come from the germline V gene (reference sequence). CDR3 sequence reads: CASSVNRPLDTDTQYF. The CDR3 bases are TGTGCCAGCAGCGTCAATAGGCCCCTCGACACAGATACGCAGTATTTT.

V is TRBV28 and J is TRBJ1-5; the match to TRBD1 covers 7 bases. With 8 bases clipped from V and 5 bases from J, the junction kept 6 bases outside the gene matches. In germline, CDR1 is MDHEN, CDR2 SYDVKM. The CDR3 runs 13 residues. The CDR3 loop is CASRDRDYQPQHF. CDR3 sequence (DNA): TGTGCCAGCCGGGACAGAGACTATCAGCCCCAGCATTTT.

The V gene is TRBV4-2, the J gene TRBJ2-1, with D possibly matching TRBD1 (5 bases). CDR1 is LGHNA and CDR2 is YNFKEQ in the germline V gene. Trimming removed 3 bases at V and 12 bases at J, with 12 bases between. The CDR3 consists of 12 residues. CDR3 bases: TGTGCCAGCAGCCAGCAGGGTTATGCGCAGTTCTTC. Its protein product is CASSQQGYAQFF.

This clone was counted once. This chain joins TRBV6-1 and TRBJ1-6; perhaps TRBD1 as D (5 bases). CDR3 length equals 15 residues. Germline CDR1 is MNHNS and CDR2 is SASEGT. V shed 2 bases and J shed 7 bases, with 12 bases lying between them. The CDR3 protein is CASSEFLGGNSPLHF. In DNA, the CDR3 is TGTGCCAGCAGTGAATTTTTGGGGGGGAATTCACCCCTCCACTTT.

The V and J genes are TRBV12-5 and TRBJ2-7; D is uncertain. The CDR3 runs to 14 residues. Germline loops: CDR1 LGHNT, CDR2 FRNRAP. Deletions cut 4 bases from V and 2 bases from J, with 12 bases between. The CDR3 reads CASGSRNTAYEQYF. CDR3 DNA sequence: TGTGCTAGTGGTTCGAGAAACACCGCCTACGAGCAGTACTTC.

This clone is labeled as medium-sized (0.01 to 0.1%). This sequence joins TRBV9 and TRBJ1-2; 12 nucleotides agree with TRBD1. This CDR3 region has 16 residues. Germline lookup yields CDR1 SGDLS and CDR2 YYNGEE. V trimming: 3 bases; J trimming: 5 bases; junction bases outside the gene matches: 8. The DNA for the CDR3 is TGTGCCAGCAGCGAGAGCCGGGACAGGGGGCGGTATGGCTACACCTTC. This sequence encodes CASSESRDRGRYGYTF.

V usage is TRBV6-5 and J usage is TRBJ1-5, with no clear D. The CDR3 totals 14 residues. With 6 bases removed from V and 2 bases from J, the gap between germline ends came to 11 bases. Looked up from germline, CDR1 is MNHEY and CDR2 is SVGAGI. For the CDR3, the DNA is TGTGCCAGCAGGCCGACGGGTCGCAATCAGCCCCAGCATTTT. Amino acids: CASRPTGRNQPQHF.

The rearrangement uses TRBV5-4 and TRBJ1-2; 10 bases map to TRBD1. Germline CDR1 SGHNT, CDR2 YYREEE (reference sequence). After removal of 6 bases from V and 4 bases from J, the junction contained 9 bases not matched to a gene. The length of the CDR3 is 15 residues. The CDR3 reads CASTPDRGLFYGYTF. CDR3 sequence (DNA): TGTGCCAGCACCCCGGACAGGGGGTTATTCTATGGCTACACCTTC.